The 28 T cell receptor beta chains below were found in one sample sequenced in a study of low-dose radiotherapy and immunotherapy resistance in tumors. With TRAV- and TRBV-specific primers, first-strand cDNA was made, covering the alpha and beta chains. With a constant-region primer and a V-primer adapter, TCRs were subjected to 20 PCR cycles of amplification. TCRdb independently ran MiXCR on the reads; one entry per CDR3 protein. The sample comprises tens of thousands of distinct CDR3 sequences, roughly 28% of which are singletons, and about 3.9% rests with the top ten. Time point of the sample: before trial treatment. The material sequenced was PBMCs, taken before treatment. These receptors originate from a male donor with gallbladder cancer.

This clonotype was seen at least ten times. Here the CDR3 reads CASSIIGDPQRYTGELFF. In nucleotides, the CDR3 is TGTGCCAGTAGTATTATCGGGGATCCTCAGAGGTACACCGGGGAGCTGTTTTTT. This sequence joins TRBV19 and TRBJ2-2, with D possibly TRBD2 on 5 matching bases. Germline V gene data show CDR1 as LNHDA and CDR2 as SQIVND (reference sequence). V shed 3 bases and J shed 3 bases, with 20 bases lying between them. The CDR3 runs 18 residues.

There are many counts of this clonotype. The chain recombines TRBV28 with TRBJ2-5; 9 nucleotides line up with TRBD1. The germline V gene has CDR1 MDHEN and CDR2 SYDVKM. The CDR3 contains 15 residues. V was clipped by 5 bases and J by 2 bases; unmatched bases: 6. CDR3 loop: CASSPYRGLQETQYF. The DNA for the CDR3 is TGTGCCAGCAGTCCCTACAGGGGGCTTCAAGAGACCCAGTACTTC.

This clonotype was detected ten times or more. The chain has TRBV10-1 and TRBJ2-7; 11 bases agree with TRBD1. Germline CDR1 is WNHNN and CDR2 is SYGVQD (reference sequence). Trimming took 5 bases from V and 2 from J; bases not matched to a gene: 5. CDR3 length: 15 residues. The CDR3 loop reads CASSRGQGVTYEQYF. CDR3 nucleotide sequence: TGCGCCAGCAGTAGGGGACAGGGGGTGACCTACGAGCAGTACTTC.

This chain joins TRBV6-1 and TRBJ2-6; weak D call: TRBD1 (5 bases). Between the trimmed V and J ends, which lost 2 bases and 4 bases, there was a span of 12 bases. Looked up from germline, CDR1 is MNHNS and CDR2 is SASEGT. The CDR3 is 16 residues long. CDR3 amino acids: CASSEQPGSGANVLTF. For the CDR3, the DNA is TGTGCCAGCAGTGAACAGCCAGGGTCCGGGGCCAACGTCCTGACTTTC.

This clonotype was observed a few times. A far larger clone lies a single base away; this is likely a read error. The DNA of the CDR3 is TGTGCCAGCAGACAGACTAGCGGCCAAGAGACCCAGTACTTC. It specifies CASRQTSGQETQYF. This rearrangement joins TRBV13 to TRBJ2-5; 9 bases fit TRBD2. CDR3 length equals 14 residues. The V gene's germline CDR1 is PRHDT and CDR2 FYEKMQ (reference sequence). Losses at the gene ends were 6 bases for V and 1 base for J; bases not matched to a gene: 3.

The chain uses TRBV6-2 or TRBV6-3 and TRBJ1-6, with 7 bases fitting TRBD1. This CDR3 spans 16 amino acids. Germline V gene lookup returns CDR1 MNHEY and CDR2 SVGEGT. Unmatched junction bases numbered 2, after V lost 2 bases and J lost 1 base. The DNA of the CDR3 is TGTGCCAGCAGTTACGCCAGGGGGTCCTATAATTCACCCCTCCACTTT. This sequence encodes CASSYARGSYNSPLHF.

This clonotype was picked up many times. The V call is TRBV7-9, the J call TRBJ1-1; perhaps TRBD1 as D (6 bases). V was clipped by 6 bases and J by 1 base, with 15 bases between them. The CDR3 length is 15 residues. CDR1 SEHNR and CDR2 FQNEAQ come from the germline V gene (reference sequence). This CDR3 reads CASSYTGQANTEAFF. CDR3 DNA sequence: TGTGCCAGCAGTTATACAGGGCAGGCGAACACTGAAGCTTTCTTT. Together with reference TRBV7-9 and TRBJ1-1, the CDR3 gives the full variable domain: DTGVSQNPRHKITKRGQNVTFRCDPISEHNRLYWYRQTLGQGPEFLTYFQNEAQLEKSRLLSDRFSAERPKGSFSTLEIQRTEQGDSAMYLCASSYTGQANTEAFFGQGTRLTVV.

In this sample, this clonotype turned up many times. This rearrangement joins TRBV28 to TRBJ1-1, with D perhaps TRBD1 (6 bases). V lost 5 bases to trimming and J lost 5 bases, with 12 bases between them. The CDR3 sequence is 13 residues long. Germline V lookup: CDR1 MDHEN, CDR2 SYDVKM. The CDR3 sequence: CASSVVGQTEAFF. Here the CDR3 DNA reads TGTGCCAGCAGTGTAGTAGGACAGACTGAAGCTTTCTTT.

J is TRBJ2-1 and V is TRBV3-1; 8 nucleotides agree with TRBD2. The germline V gene encodes CDR1 LGHDT and CDR2 YNNKEL (reference sequence). Trimming cost V 3 bases and J 12 bases; bases outside gene matches: 7. This CDR3 has 13 residues. The CDR3 region has the DNA TGTGCCAGCAGCCAGGGGGGCCGGGGGGGGCAGTTCTTC. Its protein product is CASSQGGRGGQFF.

This clonotype was seen repeatedly, ten times or more. V gene TRBV5-1 combines with J gene TRBJ2-5; D gene ambiguous. The germline V gene has CDR1 SGHRS and CDR2 YFSETQ. V was shortened by 0 bases and J by 4 bases, with 10 bases between the two germline ends. The CDR3 is 14 residues long. CDR3 sequence reads: CASSLGWAPETQYF. The CDR3 DNA follows: TGCGCCAGCAGCTTGGGGTGGGCCCCAGAGACCCAGTACTTC.

The chain uses TRBV6-1 and TRBJ2-2, with 7 bases that match TRBD2. The CDR3 extends over 14 amino acids. V gave up 6 bases and J gave up 6 bases; unmatched junction bases: 7. Germline-derived CDR1 and CDR2 are MNHNS and SASEGT. CDR3 loop: CASRGAGSPGELFF. The CDR3 nucleotides read TGTGCCAGCAGGGGAGCGGGAAGTCCCGGGGAGCTGTTTTTT.

This clonotype was counted ten times or more. V usage is TRBV20-1 and J usage is TRBJ2-1; TRBD2 agrees at 8 bases. Germline trimming cut 3 bases from V and 5 bases from J; bases unmatched to any gene: 3. The CDR3 is made up of 13 amino acids. The germline V gene has CDR1 DFQATT and CDR2 SNEGSKA (reference sequence). CDR3 region: CSARISGDNEQFF. The CDR3 coding sequence is TGCAGTGCTAGGATTAGCGGGGACAATGAGCAGTTCTTC.

As concerns this clonotype: Since a far larger clone is one base different, this is likely a read error. The chain employs TRBV7-2 and TRBJ2-1; 8 bases align to TRBD1. The CDR3 is 13 amino acids. From germline, CDR1 is SGHTA and CDR2 FQGNSA. The V and J ends lost 5 bases and 10 bases, in that order; junction bases with no gene match: 7. CDR3 in DNA: TGTGCCAGCAGCGACGGACAGGGTTACGAGCAGTTCTTC. It codes for CASSDGQGYEQFF.

As to this clonotype: With only one base between it and a far larger clone, this is likely a read error. This sequence joins TRBV29-1 and TRBJ2-1; TRBD2 matches 8 bases. The CDR3 consists of 16 residues. The V gene end was trimmed by 0 bases and the J gene end by 10 bases; junction bases not matched to a gene: 14. Germline CDR1 SQVTM, CDR2 ANQGSEA. CDR3 DNA: TGCAGCGTTGAAGACATAAGGGCTAGCGGGTCCTACGAGCAGTTCTTC. It translates to CSVEDIRASGSYEQFF.

The sample holds many counts of this clonotype. This chain uses TRBV19 with TRBJ1-2; tentatively, D is TRBD1 (6 bases). Looked up from germline, CDR1 is LNHDA and CDR2 is SQIVND (reference sequence). This CDR3 spans 14 amino acids. Trimming removed 5 bases at V and 2 bases at J, with 12 bases between. CDR3 loop: CASSFTGTNYGYTF. Written as DNA, the CDR3 is TGTGCCAGTAGTTTTACAGGGACCAACTATGGCTACACCTTC. The full variable domain, in which reference TRBV19 and TRBJ1-2 provide the parts outside the CDR3, is DGGITQSPKYLFRKEGQNVTLSCEQNLNHDAMYWYRQDPGQGLRLIYYSQIVNDFQKGDIAEGYSVSREKKESFPLTVTSAQKNPTAFYLCASSFTGTNYGYTFGSGTRLTVV.

This clonotype was observed at least ten times. The junction shows a germline mismatch at one end, possibly a read error. The chain carries TRBV5-1 and TRBJ1-1; D might be TRBD1 (5 bases). The germline V gene has CDR1 SGHRS and CDR2 YFSETQ. The CDR3 consists of 16 residues. The CDR3 nucleotides are TGTGCCAGCAGCTTGAAAGGCCTGGGGGAGAACACTGAAGCTTTCTTT. This translates into CASSLKGLGENTEAFF. The full variable domain, in which reference TRBV5-1 and TRBJ1-1 provide the parts outside the CDR3, is KAGVTQTPRYLIKTRGQQVTLSCSPISGHRSVSWYQQTPGQGLQFLFEYFSETQRNKGNFPGRFSGRQFSNSRSEMNVSTLELGDSALYLCASSLKGLGENTEAFFGQGTRLTVV.

This chain uses TRBV6-8 with TRBJ2-7; 8 nucleotides match TRBD1. V was pared by 6 bases and J by 4 bases, with 8 bases of the junction left unmatched. The CDR3 has 14 residues. The germline CDR1 and CDR2 sequences are MNHGY and SAAAGT. The CDR3 DNA reads TGTGCCAGCAGAGTTGGCAGGGGGCTTTACGAGCAGTACTTC. As protein: CASRVGRGLYEQYF.

The table lists this clonotype with many counts. The chain employs TRBV5-1 and TRBJ2-7; D assignment may be TRBD1 or TRBD2 (5 bases each). Trimming stripped 4 bases from V and 2 bases from J, with 16 bases between. Germline-derived CDR1 and CDR2 are SGHRS and YFSETQ. There are 15 residues in the CDR3. The CDR3 is CASSNRWDGTYEQYF. CDR3 bases: TGCGCCAGCAGCAATAGATGGGACGGAACCTACGAGCAGTACTTC.

This clonotype appeared many times. The V call is TRBV9, the J call TRBJ2-1; weak D call: TRBD2 (5 bases). In germline, CDR1 is SGDLS, CDR2 YYNGEE. CDR3 size: 15 residues. V lost 0 bases to trimming and J lost 8 bases, with 15 bases between them. The CDR3 reads CASSVDGRASDEQFF. CDR3 nucleotides: TGTGCCAGCAGCGTAGATGGGCGGGCTTCGGATGAGCAGTTCTTC. Variable domain in full (rest from reference TRBV9 and TRBJ2-1): DSGVTQTPKHLITATGQRVTLRCSPRSGDLSVYWYQQSLDQGLQFLIQYYNGEERAKGNILERFSAQQFPDLHSELNLSSLELGDSALYFCASSVDGRASDEQFFGPGTRLTVL.

The J gene is TRBJ1-1, the V gene TRBV11-2; D call uncertain. Between the trimmed V and J ends, which lost 2 bases and 9 bases, there was a span of 7 bases. The V gene's germline CDR1 is SGHAT and CDR2 FQNNGV. The CDR3 has 11 residues. CDR3 loop: CASSLLGQAFF. The CDR3, as DNA: TGTGCCAGCAGCTTATTGGGCCAAGCTTTCTTT. The whole variable domain, filled in from reference TRBV11-2 and TRBJ1-1, reads EAGVAQSPRYKIIEKRQSVAFWCNPISGHATLYWYQQILGQGPKLLIQFQNNGVVDDSQLPKDRFSAERLKGVDSTLKIQPAKLEDSAVYLCASSLLGQAFFGQGTRLTVV.

This clonotype showed up many times. J is TRBJ2-3 and V is TRBV27, with D hard to call. Germline V gene data show CDR1 as MNHEY and CDR2 as SMNVEV (reference sequence). The germline V and J ends were trimmed by 5 bases and 0 bases, with 3 bases remaining between them. The CDR3 spans 12 residues. The CDR3 nucleotides are TGTGCCAGCAGTCCGAGCACAGATACGCAGTATTTT. It is translated as CASSPSTDTQYF.

This clonotype was seen many times. The chain links TRBV7-6 to TRBJ2-7; D is possibly TRBD2 (5 bases). Germline CDR1 is SGHVS and CDR2 is FNYEAQ. The CDR3 consists of 14 residues. The V end was cut by 5 bases, the J end by 6 bases, with 17 bases between. The CDR3 loop is CASSQTSIQGEQYF. The CDR3, as DNA: TGTGCCAGCAGCCAAACTAGTATCCAAGGCGAGCAGTACTTC.

The chain couples TRBV11-3 to TRBJ2-7; D uncertain. Per germline, CDR1 SGHNT and CDR2 YENEEA. V lost 8 bases, J lost 6 bases, and 17 bases lay in between. This CDR3 is built from 13 residues. The CDR3 sequence: CASLEGPRGEQYF. The CDR3 nucleotides read TGTGCCAGCTTAGAAGGGCCCCGAGGCGAGCAGTACTTC.

This chain joins TRBV12-3 or TRBV12-4 and TRBJ2-1; the match to TRBD2 covers 8 bases. V was clipped by 3 bases and J by 5 bases; unmatched bases: 6. There are 15 residues in the CDR3. CDR3 amino acids: CASSLSGSYNNEQFF. The CDR3 DNA reads as TGTGCCAGCAGTTTGAGCGGGAGTTATAACAATGAGCAGTTCTTC.

This clonotype was counted ten times or more. The chain employs TRBV30 and TRBJ1-5; 8 bases align to TRBD1. Germline V lookup: CDR1 GTSNPN, CDR2 SVGIG (reference sequence). There are 13 residues in the CDR3. With 0 bases clipped from V and 6 bases from J, the junction kept 1 base outside the gene matches. The CDR3 sequence is CAWSVQGGQPQHF. DNA of the CDR3: TGTGCCTGGAGTGTACAGGGGGGTCAGCCCCAGCATTTT.

Within the sample, this clonotype is medium-sized. The V gene is TRBV6-1, the J gene TRBJ1-5; no definite D call. Germline V gene sequence: CDR1 MNHNS, CDR2 SASEGT. This CDR3 is 13 amino acids long. Trimming took 4 bases from V and 7 from J, leaving 11 bases between them. The CDR3 DNA reads as TGTGCCAGCAGTGTAACAACCGCCCAGCCCCAGCATTTT. Protein: CASSVTTAQPQHF.

This clonotype showed up many times. The rearrangement links TRBV7-6 to TRBJ2-5, with unresolved D. The CDR3 is made up of 14 amino acids. CDR1 and CDR2 from the germline V gene are SGHVS and FNYEAQ. The V end lost 1 base, the J end lost 1 base, and 7 bases lay between the germline ends. The DNA of the CDR3 is TGTGCCAGCAGCTTAGTCGGAGTCCAAGAGACCCAGTACTTC. Protein product: CASSLVGVQETQYF.

By its share, this clonotype is medium-sized. The rearrangement joins TRBV10-3 to TRBJ2-1, with TRBD1 matching over 8 bases. From germline, CDR1 is ENHRY and CDR2 SYGVKD. The CDR3 is 15 residues long. With V trimmed by 0 bases and J by 6 bases, 4 bases remained unmatched. CDR3 residues: CAISESMTGVNEQFF. The CDR3 region has the DNA TGTGCCATCAGTGAGTCGATGACAGGGGTCAATGAGCAGTTCTTC.